Listed below are T cell receptor beta chains from one sample, sequenced in a study of blood T cell repertoires in COVID-19. Sequencing was performed with immunoSEQ multiplex PCR; in TCRdb, only in-frame clones are kept and a portion is missing. The data hold over 90,000 clones, with about 86% observed a single time. The specimen was peripheral blood. Every receptor here comes from a woman aged 55-69 years in a cohort sampled during active or convalescent COVID-19. The CDR3 runs from the conserved cysteine through the conserved F or W. A D gene is named only where the DNA matches it firmly. Expanded clones get a size class; other rows say once, few or many, or leave the size out.

CDR3nt	CDR3aa	v_gene	j_gene	d_gene	abundance	len
TGTGCCTGGAGTGTACAGAGTAACACTGAAGCTTTCTTT	CAWSVQSNTEAFF	TRBV30	TRBJ1-1	.	.	13
TGTGCCAGCAGCTTAAGGTCTCGGGAGACCCAGTACTTC	CASSLRSRETQYF	TRBV7-3	TRBJ2-5	.	.	13
TGTGCCAGCAGCCCCCACAGGACGGCGGGGGAAAAACTGTTTTTT	CASSPHRTAGEKLFF	TRBV7-8	TRBJ1-4	.	.	15
TGTGCCAGCAGCCAGGGACTAGCGTCTAGCACAGATACGCAGTATTTT	CASSQGLASSTDTQYF	TRBV4-2	TRBJ2-3	TRBD2	.	16
TGTGCCAGCTCACCACGGAGAGCTGGAAACACCATATATTTT	CASSPRRAGNTIYF	TRBV18	TRBJ1-3	.	.	14
TGTGCCGGAACCGGGACTAGCAGCGGCAATGAGCAGTTCTTC	CAGTGTSSGNEQFF	TRBV2	TRBJ2-1	TRBD2	.	14
TGTGCCAGCAGTTGGGGGGGATCCTATGGCTACACCTTC	CASSWGGSYGYTF	TRBV6-5	TRBJ1-2	.	.	13
TGTGCCAGCAGCTTAAGCGGACAGGGAGCAAACACCATATATTTT	CASSLSGQGANTIYF	TRBV7-6	TRBJ1-3	TRBD1	few	15
TGTGCCAGCAGCTTAAGGACAGGCTCTGGAAACACCATATATTTT	CASSLRTGSGNTIYF	TRBV7-8	TRBJ1-3	TRBD1	.	15
TGTGCCAGCAGTTCCAACCTTGACAGGGCTCAGAGGGGCTACACCTTC	CASSSNLDRAQRGYTF	TRBV28	TRBJ1-2	TRBD1	.	16
TGCGCCAGCAGCTTGGACCAGGGCTCCTACGAGCAGTACTTC	CASSLDQGSYEQYF	TRBV5-1	TRBJ2-7	.	.	14
TGTGCCAGCAGTGAATGGGGAAGGGGGAACACTGAAGCTTTCTTT	CASSEWGRGNTEAFF	TRBV25-1	TRBJ1-1	.	.	15
TGTGCCCCTCCCCGCCGGGGTCATCAAGAGACCCAGTACTTC	CAPPRRGHQETQYF	TRBV27	TRBJ2-5	.	.	14
TGTGCCAGCGCAGGACTAGCGGGGTACAATGAGCAGTTCTTC	CASAGLAGYNEQFF	TRBV7-3	TRBJ2-1	TRBD2	once	14
TGTGCCAGCACGCCACAAGGCGGGTGGGAAGCTTTCTTT	CASTPQGGWEAFF	TRBV3-1/TRBV3-2	TRBJ1-1	.	.	13
TGCGCCAGCAGTATGGACGGGAGCTCAAGAGATACGCAGTATTTT	CASSMDGSSRDTQYF	TRBV5-1	TRBJ2-3	.	.	15
TGCAGCGTTGAAGTGACGGGAGGTTCCTACGAGCAGTACTTC	CSVEVTGGSYEQYF	TRBV29-1	TRBJ2-7	TRBD2	.	14
TGCGCCAGCAGCCGACAAATCAGCGGGGGGGCCTATAATGAGCAGTTCTTC	CASSRQISGGAYNEQFF	TRBV4-1	TRBJ2-1	TRBD2	.	17
TGCGCCAGCAGCGCGTCGGGAATGAACACTGAAGCTTTCTTT	CASSASGMNTEAFF	TRBV5-1	TRBJ1-1	.	.	14
TGCAGCGCTGGGGCAGTAGGCTATGGCTACACCTTC	CSAGAVGYGYTF	TRBV29-1	TRBJ1-2	.	.	12
TGTGCCAGCAGCTTAGGGCCGCCCACAGGGAATAATCAGCCCCAGCATTTT	CASSLGPPTGNNQPQHF	TRBV7-6	TRBJ1-5	.	.	17
TGTGCCAGCGGGGCTCCGGGGCCCCAGCATTTT	CASGAPGPQHF	TRBV6-5	TRBJ1-5	.	.	11
TGTGCCAGCAGTTACCGGTCTCAGCCCCAGCATTTT	CASSYRSQPQHF	TRBV6-6	TRBJ1-5	.	.	12
TGCGCCAGCAGCTTGGAGACCGGGGATGGCTACACCTTC	CASSLETGDGYTF	TRBV5-1	TRBJ1-2	.	once	13
TGTGCCAGCAGTCAACCGGGACGGGGGAACTATGGCTACACCTTC	CASSQPGRGNYGYTF	TRBV6-5	TRBJ1-2	.	few	15
TGCGCCAGCAGTGGTGGAGCGGGAATTCGCGAGCAGTACTTC	CASSGGAGIREQYF	TRBV10-1	TRBJ2-7	TRBD2	.	14
TGTGCCAGCGGGACAGGGGAGGACGAGCAGTACTTC	CASGTGEDEQYF	TRBV6-6	TRBJ2-7	TRBD1	few	12
TGTGCCAGCAGTCCTACTAGCGGGAGGTTTGGGGAGCAGTACTTC	CASSPTSGRFGEQYF	TRBV5-4	TRBJ2-7	TRBD2	.	15
TGTGCCACTTCGCCGATATTGGGGGGGGCGCGGACCGGGGAGCTGTTTTTT	CATSPILGGARTGELFF	TRBV19	TRBJ2-2	.	.	17
TGCGCCAGCCAAACCCCGGGACAGAACACCGGGGAGCTGTTTTTT	CASQTPGQNTGELFF	TRBV5-1	TRBJ2-2	.	few	15
TGTGCCAGTAGGGGCGGGGGTACAGATACGCAGTATTTT	CASRGGGTDTQYF	TRBV19	TRBJ2-3	TRBD2	.	13
TGTGCCAGCAGTTTTATGGGGACAGTCAATCAGCCCCAGCATTTT	CASSFMGTVNQPQHF	TRBV2	TRBJ1-5	TRBD1	.	15
TGTGCCAGCATCCTAGCGGGCCAGTACGAGCAGTACTTC	CASILAGQYEQYF	TRBV6-5	TRBJ2-7	TRBD2	.	13
TGCGCCAGCAGCTTGGCGGGACTCGCGAACACCGGGGAGCTGTTTTTT	CASSLAGLANTGELFF	TRBV5-1	TRBJ2-2	.	.	16
TGCGCCAGCAGTTTGGGGGCTTTACAAGAGACCCAGTACTTC	CASSLGALQETQYF	TRBV5-1	TRBJ2-5	.	.	14
TGTGCCAGCTCACCGGACAGCTCCTACGAGCAGTACTTC	CASSPDSSYEQYF	TRBV18	TRBJ2-7	.	.	13
TGTGCCAGCTCTTCGACCCGCGGCGATCAGCCCCAGCATTTT	CASSSTRGDQPQHF	TRBV18	TRBJ1-5	.	once	14
TGTGCCAGCAGTTTAGGACAGAGAAATTCACCCCTCCACTTT	CASSLGQRNSPLHF	TRBV27	TRBJ1-6	.	.	14
TGTGCCAGCAGTCCGGGACTCTACTACGAGCAGTACTTC	CASSPGLYYEQYF	TRBV6-5	TRBJ2-7	.	.	13
TGTGCCACCCTCAACGAGGGGGCTGGCACTGAAGCTTTCTTT	CATLNEGAGTEAFF	TRBV10-3	TRBJ1-1	TRBD1	.	14
TGTGCCAGTAGTGCACAGGGGAGTAGGGCTTTCTTT	CASSAQGSRAFF	TRBV19	TRBJ1-1	TRBD1	.	12
TGCGCCAGCAGCTTGGGGACAGGGGGCGCTGAGACCCAGTACTTC	CASSLGTGGAETQYF	TRBV5-1	TRBJ2-5	TRBD1	.	15
TGTGCCAGCAGTTTATTGAGTATGAACACTGAAGCTTTCTTT	CASSLLSMNTEAFF	TRBV28	TRBJ1-1	.	.	14
TGTGCCAGCTCAGCATTCCCCCCGGGACTAGGCCAAGAGACCCAGTACTTC	CASSAFPPGLGQETQYF	TRBV18	TRBJ2-5	TRBD2	.	17
TGTGCCACCAGCGGAATCCGGGACAGGGCCTACGAGCAGTACTTC	CATSGIRDRAYEQYF	TRBV15	TRBJ2-7	TRBD1	.	15
TGTGCCAGCAGCCAAGAGGGACAGGGGGCGCTGGGTCAGCCCCAGCATTTT	CASSQEGQGALGQPQHF	TRBV4-2	TRBJ1-5	TRBD1	.	17
TGTGCCAGCAGCTTAGAAGGGGGCGGGTCAGATACGCAGTATTTT	CASSLEGGGSDTQYF	TRBV13	TRBJ2-3	TRBD1	.	15
TGTGCCAGCAGTTTAGGCACAGGGGGCACTGAAGCTTTCTTT	CASSLGTGGTEAFF	TRBV28	TRBJ1-1	TRBD1	.	14
TGCGCCAGCAGTGGTTCTCTAAATGAAAAACTGTTTTTT	CASSGSLNEKLFF	TRBV10-1	TRBJ1-4	.	.	13
TGTGCCATCAGATCCGGGACACCCACAGATACGCAGTATTTT	CAIRSGTPTDTQYF	TRBV10-3	TRBJ2-3	.	.	14